Listed below are T cell receptor beta chains from one sample, sequenced in a study of T-cell memory formation after mild COVID-19. TCRdb ran MiXCR on the 5' RACE reads and lists one entry per CDR3 protein. The sample contains under 550,000 distinct CDR3 sequences, roughly 17% of which appear only once. Sequenced material: PBMCs or a T cell subset sorted from them (not recorded which). These receptors all stem from a man between 18 and 29 years old who had mild COVID-19 (a few samples of this study predate the infection). Cell type and time point are not known. Each CDR3 is given with its conserved first and last residue. Each record gives: V gene, D gene, clone size, J gene, CDR3 protein, CDR3 DNA. D genes are given only for firm matches. Only part of the rows carry a size: once, few, many, or a class if the clone is expanded.

TRBV6-2/TRBV6-3,.,.,TRBJ2-3,CASSPARNTQYF,TGTGCCAGCAGCCCCGCACGAAATACGCAGTATTTT
TRBV18,.,few,TRBJ2-2,CASSPKRATGELFF,TGTGCCAGCTCACCAAAGAGGGCCACCGGGGAGCTGTTTTTT
TRBV10-3,.,.,TRBJ1-6,CAISAAGIDSPLHF,TGTGCCATCAGTGCTGCAGGGATCGATTCACCCCTCCACTTT
TRBV7-6,.,.,TRBJ2-1,CASSSHGEGDLNEQFF,TGTGCCAGCAGCTCTCACGGGGAAGGAGACCTCAATGAGCAGTTCTTC
TRBV6-5,TRBD1,few,TRBJ2-5,CASSGPPRGTEETQYF,TGTGCCAGCAGTGGACCCCCCAGGGGGACGGAAGAGACCCAGTACTTC
TRBV7-8,.,few,TRBJ1-2,CASSRNRAAFPSYGYTF,TGTGCCAGCAGCCGGAATCGGGCCGCCTTCCCCTCGTATGGCTACACCTTC
TRBV4-2,TRBD2,.,TRBJ2-5,CASSLLGIAGQETQYF,TGTGCCAGCAGCCTACTTGGGATAGCGGGGCAAGAGACCCAGTACTTC
TRBV6-2/TRBV6-3,TRBD1,.,TRBJ2-5,CASSCDRDSEQETQYF,TGTGCCAGCAGTTGTGACCGGGACAGCGAACAAGAGACCCAGTACTTC
TRBV5-1,.,many,TRBJ2-5,CASSSSSGLETQYF,TGCGCCAGCAGCTCGAGCTCAGGTTTGGAGACCCAGTACTTC
TRBV12-3/TRBV12-4,.,.,TRBJ1-3,CASRTQGPGNTIYF,TGTGCCAGCAGAACACAGGGTCCTGGAAACACCATATATTTT
TRBV19,.,.,TRBJ2-2,CASSNRATGELFF,TGTGCCAGTAGTAACAGGGCCACCGGGGAGCTGTTTTTT
TRBV24-1,TRBD1,few,TRBJ1-2,CATSDSGQGAYGYTF,TGTGCCACCAGTGATTCGGGACAGGGGGCCTATGGCTACACCTTC
TRBV7-2,.,many,TRBJ2-1,CASSSQGSDEQFF,TGTGCCAGCAGTTCACAGGGATCCGATGAGCAGTTCTTC
TRBV7-2,.,few,TRBJ1-2,CASSQGGQGANYGYTF,TGTGCCAGCAGCCAAGGGGGGCAGGGAGCTAACTATGGCTACACCTTC
TRBV4-1,.,many,TRBJ1-6,CASSQGSRPQSPLHF,TGCGCCAGCAGCCAAGGGAGTAGACCCCAATCACCCCTCCACTTT
TRBV29-1,TRBD1,.,TRBJ2-5,CSVRGDRGWETQYF,TGCAGCGTTCGGGGGGACAGGGGCTGGGAGACCCAGTACTTC
TRBV10-3,.,few,TRBJ2-1,CAISGAGGLYNEQFF,TGTGCCATCAGCGGAGCCGGTGGCCTCTACAATGAGCAGTTCTTC
TRBV7-8,.,few,TRBJ2-1,CASSSPGTQLQFF,TGTGCCAGCAGCTCGCCCGGGACACAGTTGCAGTTCTTC
TRBV7-8,.,.,TRBJ2-3,CASSLAHQGSTDTQYF,TGTGCCAGCAGCTTAGCCCATCAGGGGAGCACAGATACGCAGTATTTT
TRBV6-2/TRBV6-3,.,.,TRBJ1-2,CASSYSWGGYGYTF,TGTGCCAGCAGTTACTCGTGGGGAGGCTATGGCTACACCTTC
TRBV7-2,.,.,TRBJ1-2,CASSLGGTSYGYTF,TGTGCCAGCAGCTTAGGAGGGACAAGCTATGGCTACACCTTC
TRBV27,TRBD1,.,TRBJ1-5,CASTTGAGNQPQHF,TGTGCCAGCACGACAGGGGCAGGCAATCAGCCCCAGCATTTT
TRBV3-1,.,few,TRBJ1-3,CASSHTGVSGNTIYF,TGTGCCAGCAGCCACACAGGCGTCTCTGGAAACACCATATATTTT
TRBV9,.,few,TRBJ2-6,CASSVGHSSSGANVLTF,TGTGCCAGCAGCGTAGGGCACAGCAGCTCTGGGGCCAACGTCCTGACTTTC
TRBV7-9,.,.,TRBJ1-5,CASSLADTNQPQHF,TGTGCCAGCAGCTTGGCGGACACCAATCAGCCCCAGCATTTT
TRBV7-9,.,.,TRBJ2-3,CASSFDPSPDTQYF,TGTGCCAGCAGCTTTGACCCCTCACCAGATACGCAGTATTTT
TRBV4-1,.,few,TRBJ1-4,CASSQDDEDRANEKLFF,TGCGCCAGCAGCCAAGATGATGAGGACCGAGCAAATGAAAAACTGTTTTTT
TRBV5-4,.,few,TRBJ1-1,CASSFGGLNTEAFF,TGTGCCAGCAGCTTCGGCGGGTTGAACACTGAAGCTTTCTTT
TRBV6-2/TRBV6-3,.,few,TRBJ2-1,CATTPGGSNEQFF,TGTGCCACCACCCCCGGCGGGTCCAATGAGCAGTTCTTC
TRBV15,TRBD2,.,TRBJ2-1,CATSRDEGKSGGAYNEQFF,TGTGCCACCAGCAGAGACGAGGGGAAAAGCGGGGGGGCCTACAATGAGCAGTTCTTC
TRBV18,.,.,TRBJ2-5,CASSPTGAGGETQYF,TGTGCCAGCTCACCGACGGGGGCAGGGGGGGAGACCCAGTACTTC
TRBV12-3/TRBV12-4,TRBD2,few,TRBJ2-3,CASSFTSGEADTQYF,TGTGCCAGCAGTTTCACTAGCGGGGAGGCAGATACGCAGTATTTT
TRBV12-3/TRBV12-4,.,many,TRBJ2-2,CASSSGQNTGELFF,TGTGCCAGCAGTTCGGGACAGAACACCGGGGAGCTGTTTTTT
TRBV7-7,.,.,TRBJ2-3,CASSFQAGDTQYF,TGTGCCAGCAGCTTCCAGGCGGGGGATACGCAGTATTTT
TRBV20-1,.,.,TRBJ2-5,CSARAGKGQETQYF,TGCAGTGCTAGGGCGGGGAAGGGACAAGAGACCCAGTACTTC
TRBV9,.,.,TRBJ2-3,CASSVGTTGSDTQYF,TGTGCCAGCAGCGTCGGAACGACAGGATCGGATACGCAGTATTTT
TRBV2,TRBD1,.,TRBJ2-2,CASSLDRAHLTGELFF,TGTGCCAGCAGTCTGGACAGGGCCCACTTGACCGGGGAGCTGTTTTTT
TRBV7-9,.,many,TRBJ1-2,CASTLAGSKGNTF,TGTGCCAGCACCCTCGCCGGCAGTAAAGGCAACACCTTC
TRBV6-5,TRBD1,few,TRBJ2-3,CASSYFRQGEDTQYF,TGTGCCAGCAGTTACTTCCGACAGGGTGAGGATACGCAGTATTTT
TRBV6-2/TRBV6-3,.,.,TRBJ2-7,CASRNQLVDEQYF,TGTGCCAGCAGAAATCAATTGGTGGACGAGCAGTACTTC
TRBV2,TRBD1,.,TRBJ1-2,CASSFRDSFNYGYTF,TGTGCCAGCAGTTTCCGGGACAGTTTTAACTATGGCTACACCTTC
TRBV20-1,TRBD2,.,TRBJ2-1,CSARDVAGGYNEQFF,TGCAGTGCTAGAGATGTCGCGGGGGGGTACAATGAGCAGTTCTTC
TRBV4-1,.,many,TRBJ1-2,CASSQSSLDGLYGYTF,TGCGCCAGCAGCCAGAGCTCGTTGGACGGATTATATGGCTACACCTTC
TRBV7-2,.,.,TRBJ2-1,CASSSNWLLSHEQFF,TGTGCCAGCAGCTCAAATTGGCTCCTCTCCCATGAGCAGTTCTTC
TRBV24-1,TRBD1,.,TRBJ2-2,CATSDPGQGDTGELFF,TGTGCCACCAGTGATCCTGGGCAGGGGGACACCGGGGAGCTGTTTTTT
TRBV7-2,.,.,TRBJ1-2,CASSPDQGWGYTF,TGTGCCAGCAGCCCCGACCAAGGTTGGGGCTACACCTTC